This T cell receptor (beta chain) was profiled in a study of radiation and T cells in renal cell carcinoma. Some clones are missing from TCRdb's copy, which holds only in-frame ones; the method was immunoSEQ multiplex PCR. The sample has 150,000 or so clones; about 88% are singletons. Time point given: baseline pretreatment blood. The treatment was: 15 Gy SBRT to primary tumor, nephrectomy 4 weeks later. Sequencing was performed on blood, taken from a patient whose treatment included radiotherapy and nephrectomy. The TCR was taken from a woman aged 50 to 60 with renal cell carcinoma.

CDR3 sequence reads: CASTGVGETQYF. In nucleotides, the CDR3 is TGCGCCAGCACAGGGGTTGGGGAGACCCAGTACTTC. The V call is TRBV5-1, the J call TRBJ2-5; tentatively, D is TRBD1 (6 bases). CDR1 and CDR2 from the germline V gene are SGHRS and YFSETQ. V was pared by 6 bases and J by 5 bases, with 11 bases between. The CDR3 extends over 12 amino acids.